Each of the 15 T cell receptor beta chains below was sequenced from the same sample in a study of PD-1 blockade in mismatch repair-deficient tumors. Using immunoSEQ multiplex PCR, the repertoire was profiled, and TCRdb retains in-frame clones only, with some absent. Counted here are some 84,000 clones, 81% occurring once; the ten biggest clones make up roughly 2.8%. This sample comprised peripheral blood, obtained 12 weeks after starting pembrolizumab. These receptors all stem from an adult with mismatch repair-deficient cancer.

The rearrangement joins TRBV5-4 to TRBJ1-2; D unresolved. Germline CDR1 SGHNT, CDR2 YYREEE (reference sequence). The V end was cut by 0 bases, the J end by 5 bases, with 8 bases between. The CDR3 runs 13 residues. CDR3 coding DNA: TGTGCCAGCAGCTTGGAACAGAGATATGGCTACACCTTC. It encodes CASSLEQRYGYTF.

CDR3 in DNA: TGTGCCAGCAGCTTAGGAGGGCGCTACGAGCAGTACTTC. Translating gives CASSLGGRYEQYF. The chain employs TRBV7-2 and TRBJ2-7, with a weak D call TRBD2 (5 bases). The V and J ends lost 1 base and 3 bases respectively, with 7 bases between them. Germline CDR1 SGHTA, CDR2 FQGNSA. The CDR3 has 13 amino acids.

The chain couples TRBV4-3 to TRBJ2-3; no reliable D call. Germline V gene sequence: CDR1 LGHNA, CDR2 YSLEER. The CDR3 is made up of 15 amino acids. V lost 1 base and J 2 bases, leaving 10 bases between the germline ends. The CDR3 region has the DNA TGCGCCAGCAGCCAAGGGGATGGCTACACAGATACGCAGTATTTT. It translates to CASSQGDGYTDTQYF.

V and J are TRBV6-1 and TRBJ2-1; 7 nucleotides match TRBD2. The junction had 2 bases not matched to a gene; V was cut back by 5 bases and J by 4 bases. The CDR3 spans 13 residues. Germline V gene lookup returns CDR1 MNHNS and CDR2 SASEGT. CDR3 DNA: TGTGCCAGCAGTTCTAGCGGATACAATGAGCAGTTCTTC. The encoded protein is CASSSSGYNEQFF.

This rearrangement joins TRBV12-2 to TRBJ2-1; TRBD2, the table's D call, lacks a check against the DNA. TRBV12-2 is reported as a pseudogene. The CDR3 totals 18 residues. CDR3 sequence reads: CASRLGVGGSSSYNEQFF. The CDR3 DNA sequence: TGTGCAAGTCGCTTAGGCGTCGGGGGGAGTAGTTCCTACAATGAGCAGTTCTTC.

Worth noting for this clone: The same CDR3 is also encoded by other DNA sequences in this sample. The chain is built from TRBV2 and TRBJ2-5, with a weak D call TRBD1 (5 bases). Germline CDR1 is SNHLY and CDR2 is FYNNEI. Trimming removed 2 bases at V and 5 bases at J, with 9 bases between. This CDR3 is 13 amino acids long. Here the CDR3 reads CASSEQGFETQYF. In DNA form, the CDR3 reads TGTGCCAGCAGTGAACAGGGTTTTGAGACCCAGTACTTC.

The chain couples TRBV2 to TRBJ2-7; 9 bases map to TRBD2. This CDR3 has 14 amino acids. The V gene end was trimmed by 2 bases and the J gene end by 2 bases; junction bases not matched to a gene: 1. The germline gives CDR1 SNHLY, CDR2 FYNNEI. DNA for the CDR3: TGTGCCAGCAGTGAAATAGCGGGAGCCTACGAGCAGTACTTC. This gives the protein CASSEIAGAYEQYF.

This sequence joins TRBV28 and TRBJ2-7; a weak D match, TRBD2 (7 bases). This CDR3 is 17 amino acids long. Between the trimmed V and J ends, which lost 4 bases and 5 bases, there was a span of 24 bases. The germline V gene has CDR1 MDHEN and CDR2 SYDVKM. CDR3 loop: CASSSPRGAFNNNEQYF. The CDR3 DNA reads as TGTGCCAGCAGTTCCCCCCGGGGGGCATTCAATAATAACGAGCAGTACTTC.

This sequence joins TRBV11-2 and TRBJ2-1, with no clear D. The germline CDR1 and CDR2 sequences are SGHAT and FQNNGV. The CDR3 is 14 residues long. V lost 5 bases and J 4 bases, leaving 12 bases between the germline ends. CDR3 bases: TGTGCCAGCAGCCTGACACCCTCGTACAATGAGCAGTTCTTC. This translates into CASSLTPSYNEQFF.

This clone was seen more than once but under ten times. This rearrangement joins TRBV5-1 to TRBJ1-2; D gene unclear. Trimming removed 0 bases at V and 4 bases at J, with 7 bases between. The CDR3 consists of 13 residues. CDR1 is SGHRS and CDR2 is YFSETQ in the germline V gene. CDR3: CASSLAAVYGYTF. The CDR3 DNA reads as TGCGCCAGCAGCTTGGCCGCGGTCTATGGCTACACCTTC.

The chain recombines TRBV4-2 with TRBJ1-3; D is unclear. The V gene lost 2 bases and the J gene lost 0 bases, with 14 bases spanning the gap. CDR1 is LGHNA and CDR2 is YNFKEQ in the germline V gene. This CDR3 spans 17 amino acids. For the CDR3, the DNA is TGTGCCAGCAGCCAATATTCAGGTCAAAGCTCTGGAAACACCATATATTTT. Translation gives CASSQYSGQSSGNTIYF.

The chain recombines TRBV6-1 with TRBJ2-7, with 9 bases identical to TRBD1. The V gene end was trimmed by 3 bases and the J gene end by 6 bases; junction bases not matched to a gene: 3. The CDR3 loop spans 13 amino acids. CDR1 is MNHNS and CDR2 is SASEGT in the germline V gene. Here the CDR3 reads CASSDTGGGEQYF. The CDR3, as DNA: TGTGCCAGCAGTGATACAGGGGGCGGCGAGCAGTACTTC.

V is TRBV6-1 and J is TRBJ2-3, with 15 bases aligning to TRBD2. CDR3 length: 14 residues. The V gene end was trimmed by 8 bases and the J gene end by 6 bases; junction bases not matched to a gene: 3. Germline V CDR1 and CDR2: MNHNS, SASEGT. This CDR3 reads CASRTSGRADTQYF. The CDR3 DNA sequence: TGTGCCAGCCGGACTAGCGGGAGGGCGGATACGCAGTATTTT.

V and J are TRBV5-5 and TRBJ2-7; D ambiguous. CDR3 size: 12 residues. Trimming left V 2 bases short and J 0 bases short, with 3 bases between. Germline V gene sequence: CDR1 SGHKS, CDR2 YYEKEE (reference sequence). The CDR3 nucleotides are TGTGCCAGCAGCTTAAGCTCCTACGAGCAGTACTTC. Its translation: CASSLSSYEQYF.

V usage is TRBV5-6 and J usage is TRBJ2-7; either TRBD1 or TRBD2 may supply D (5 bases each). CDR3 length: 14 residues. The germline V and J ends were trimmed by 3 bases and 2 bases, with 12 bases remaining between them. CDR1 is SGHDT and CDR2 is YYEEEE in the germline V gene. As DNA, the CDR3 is TGTGCCAGCAGCTCACCGGGACCTACCTACGAGCAGTACTTC. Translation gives CASSSPGPTYEQYF. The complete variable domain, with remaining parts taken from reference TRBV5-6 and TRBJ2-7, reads DAGVTQSPTHLIKTRGQQVTLRCSPKSGHDTVSWYQQALGQGPQFIFQYYEEEERQRGNFPDRFSGHQFPNYSSELNVNALLLGDSALYLCASSSPGPTYEQYFGPGTRLTVT.